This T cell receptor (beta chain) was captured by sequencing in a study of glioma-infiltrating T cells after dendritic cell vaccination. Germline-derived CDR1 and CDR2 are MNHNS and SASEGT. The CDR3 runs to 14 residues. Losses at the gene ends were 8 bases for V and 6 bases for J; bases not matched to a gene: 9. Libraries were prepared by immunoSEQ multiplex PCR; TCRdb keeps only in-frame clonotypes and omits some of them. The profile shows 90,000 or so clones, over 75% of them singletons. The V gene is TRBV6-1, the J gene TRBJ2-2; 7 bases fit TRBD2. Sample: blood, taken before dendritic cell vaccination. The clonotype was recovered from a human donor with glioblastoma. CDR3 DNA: TGTGCCAGCGAGCGGGGCCTTTTTTCCGGGGAGCTGTTTTTT. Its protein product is CASERGLFSGELFF.